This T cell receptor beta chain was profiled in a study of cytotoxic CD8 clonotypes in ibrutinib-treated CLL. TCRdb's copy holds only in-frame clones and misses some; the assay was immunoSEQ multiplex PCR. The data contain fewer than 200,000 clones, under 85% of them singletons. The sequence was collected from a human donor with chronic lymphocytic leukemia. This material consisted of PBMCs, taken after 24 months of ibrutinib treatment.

The CDR3 nucleotides read TGTGCCAGCAGCAAATTTCAAACGGGGGGGACTGGCAATCAGCCCCAGCATTTT. It translates to CASSKFQTGGTGNQPQHF. This chain uses TRBV21-1 with TRBJ1-5. TRBV21-1 is recorded as a pseudogene. This CDR3 spans 18 amino acids.